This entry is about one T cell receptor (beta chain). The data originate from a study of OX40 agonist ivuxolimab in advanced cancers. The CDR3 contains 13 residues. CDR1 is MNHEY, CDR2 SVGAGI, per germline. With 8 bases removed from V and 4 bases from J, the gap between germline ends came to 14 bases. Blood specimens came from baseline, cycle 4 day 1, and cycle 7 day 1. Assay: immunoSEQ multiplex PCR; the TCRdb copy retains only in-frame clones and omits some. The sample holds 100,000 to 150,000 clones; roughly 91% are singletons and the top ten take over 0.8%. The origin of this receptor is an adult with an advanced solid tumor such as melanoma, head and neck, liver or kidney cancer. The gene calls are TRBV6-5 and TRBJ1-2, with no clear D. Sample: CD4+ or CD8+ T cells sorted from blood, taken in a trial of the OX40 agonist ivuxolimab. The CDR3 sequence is CASGSSVGYGYTF. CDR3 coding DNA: TGTGCCAGCGGATCGAGCGTCGGCTATGGCTACACCTTC.